This T cell receptor beta chain was recovered during a study of post-analysis software for immune sequencing data. Study information: Some patients lacked subtype; others had relapsing-remitting, secondary progressive or progressive-relapsing disease.

The TCR beta cDNA libraries carried unique molecular identifiers. From approximately 0.95 to 9.8 million T cells, 400,000 to 600,000 cDNA molecules were obtained. One entry per CDR3 protein, called by TCRdb with MiXCR from the PCR reads. This table has hundreds of thousands of distinct CDR3 sequences, roughly 58% appearing once. Findings of the study overall: Several TRBV segments, TRBV5-6, TRBV5-1 and TRBV20-1 among them, were found more frequent in patients than controls. Those with multiple sclerosis, the patient group, showed significantly lower normalized Chao1 diversity than controls. Pronounced co-clustering by F measure was evident among identically batched samples.

This clonotype has more than one count but fewer than ten. Its antigen is unidentified. The CDR3 extends over 15 amino acids. Germline CDR1 and CDR2: SEHNR and FQNEAQ (reference sequence). V shed 5 bases, J shed 5 bases, and the junction held 9 bases outside the gene matches. The sequenced material came from blood. The V call is TRBV7-9, the J call TRBJ2-5; 9 positions agree with TRBD1. The TCR sequence derives from a girl aged 5 to 17 with multiple sclerosis. As DNA, the CDR3 is TGTGCCAGCAGCCTTAGACAGGGGGTGGCGGAGACCCAGTACTTC. Translating gives CASSLRQGVAETQYF. The full variable domain, its missing parts supplied by reference TRBV7-9 and TRBJ2-5, is DTGVSQNPRHKITKRGQNVTFRCDPISEHNRLYWYRQTLGQGPEFLTYFQNEAQLEKSRLLSDRFSAERPKGSFSTLEIQRTEQGDSAMYLCASSLRQGVAETQYFGPGTRLLVL.